The 10 T cell receptor beta chains presented below share a single source sample, sequenced in a study of Ad26.COV2.S vaccination and SARS-CoV-2 variants. The table came from immunoSEQ multiplex PCR; TCRdb's copy has only in-frame clones and leaves some out. The table shows hundreds of thousands of clones, with 70% to 90% occurring only once. Treatment defined: around 19 received Ad26.COV2.S at low or high dose, single or two shots; several received placebo; per-sample allocation not given. At day 63 after the first vaccine or placebo injection, samples were drawn. Sequenced material: peripheral blood, taken in a trial of Ad26.COV2.S vaccine versus placebo. The receptors come from a person between 18 and 59 years old who received the Ad26.COV2.S COVID-19 vaccine or a placebo.

This rearrangement joins TRBV2 to TRBJ1-6; 9 nucleotides match TRBD1. Losses at the gene ends were 5 bases for V and 7 bases for J; bases not matched to a gene: 3. The CDR3 runs 14 residues. Germline CDR1 and CDR2: SNHLY and FYNNEI. DNA of the CDR3: TGTGCCAGCAGTACGGGACAGGGAAATTCACCCCTCCACTTT. Translated, it gives CASSTGQGNSPLHF.

The chain combines TRBV6-6 with TRBJ2-5, with 11 bases fitting TRBD2. Germline CDR1 MNHNY, CDR2 SVGAGI (reference sequence). With V trimmed by 4 bases and J by 0 bases, 1 base remained unmatched. This CDR3 is built from 15 residues. The CDR3 nucleotides are TGTGCCAGCAGTTTAGCGGGAGGGTACCAAGAGACCCAGTACTTC. Its protein product is CASSLAGGYQETQYF.

This clone was observed once. The rearrangement joins TRBV4-3 to TRBJ1-1; TRBD1 aligns across 9 bases. The V and J ends lost 4 bases and 8 bases, in that order; junction bases with no gene match: 8. This CDR3 has 14 residues. Germline V gene data show CDR1 as LGHNA and CDR2 as YSLEER. The CDR3 nucleotides are TGCGCCAGCAGCCGCCTAACCGGGACAGGGGAAGCTTTCTTT. This translates into CASSRLTGTGEAFF.

The chain combines TRBV19 with TRBJ1-1; 8 nucleotides agree with TRBD1. The CDR3 sequence is 14 residues long. The germline gives CDR1 LNHDA, CDR2 SQIVND (reference sequence). V dropped 4 bases and J dropped 10; count of bases not matched to a gene: 11. CDR3 residues: CASSTFFPGGTAFF. The DNA for the CDR3 is TGTGCCAGTAGTACCTTTTTCCCAGGGGGCACAGCTTTCTTT. Combining the CDR3 with reference TRBV19 and TRBJ1-1 gives the whole variable domain DGGITQSPKYLFRKEGQNVTLSCEQNLNHDAMYWYRQDPGQGLRLIYYSQIVNDFQKGDIAEGYSVSREKKESFPLTVTSAQKNPTAFYLCASSTFFPGGTAFFGQGTRLTVV.

The rearrangement uses TRBV5-1 and TRBJ1-1; D remains ambiguous. CDR1 SGHRS and CDR2 YFSETQ come from the germline V gene. CDR3 size: 13 residues. V lost 2 bases, J lost 4 bases, and 9 bases lay in between. In nucleotides, the CDR3 is TGCGCCAGCAGCTTTTCAGCGAGCACTGAAGCTTTCTTT. Translating gives CASSFSASTEAFF.

The rearrangement links TRBV7-2 to TRBJ2-7, with D possibly matching TRBD2 (6 bases). The CDR3 totals 15 residues. With 5 bases removed from V and 0 bases from J, the gap between germline ends came to 14 bases. Germline V gives CDR1 SGHTA, CDR2 FQGNSA. CDR3 nucleotide sequence: TGTGCCAGCAGCACTAGCTGGACGAGCTCCTACGAGCAGTACTTC. Protein sequence: CASSTSWTSSYEQYF.

This clone has just one count. The chain employs TRBV7-2 and TRBJ2-1; D not certain. V dropped 0 bases and J dropped 7 bases, with 7 bases sitting between them. The CDR3 totals 13 residues. Germline assignment: CDR1 SGHTA and CDR2 FQGNSA. The CDR3 nucleotides read TGTGCCAGCAGCTTAGCGATCCAGAATGAGCAGTTCTTC. It translates to CASSLAIQNEQFF.

This chain connects TRBV12-3 or TRBV12-4 to TRBJ2-5, with 7 bases lining up with TRBD2. This CDR3 spans 11 amino acids. The J segment lost 4 bases and the V segment lost 10 bases, leaving 3 bases of the junction unmatched. The CDR3, as DNA: TGTGCCACGTCGGGGGGAGAGACCCAGTACTTC. This encodes CATSGGETQYF.

V gene TRBV7-9 combines with J gene TRBJ2-6; 11 bases agree with TRBD2. CDR1 is SEHNR and CDR2 is FQNEAQ in the germline V gene (reference sequence). Germline trimming cut 3 bases from V and 0 bases from J; bases unmatched to any gene: 1. CDR3 size: 17 residues. CDR3 nucleotide sequence: TGTGCCAGCAGCTTGCTAGCGGGAGGCTCTGGGGCCAACGTCCTGACTTTC. Protein: CASSLLAGGSGANVLTF. Using reference TRBV7-9 and TRBJ2-6 for the parts outside the CDR3, the full variable domain is DTGVSQNPRHKITKRGQNVTFRCDPISEHNRLYWYRQTLGQGPEFLTYFQNEAQLEKSRLLSDRFSAERPKGSFSTLEIQRTEQGDSAMYLCASSLLAGGSGANVLTFGAGSRLTVL.

The chain recombines TRBV23-1 with TRBJ1-3; tentatively, D is TRBD1 (5 bases). TRBV23-1 is placed among ORFs of uncertain function. The CDR3 length is 13 residues. Trimming removed 7 bases from V and 0 bases from J, with 7 bases in between. The CDR3: CASIQDSGNTIYF. The DNA for the CDR3 is TGCGCCAGCATACAGGACTCTGGAAACACCATATATTTT.